These 22 T cell receptor beta chains originate from one sample sequenced in a study of blood T cell repertoires in COVID-19. Clones were read by immunoSEQ multiplex PCR, and TCRdb kept only the in-frame ones, dropping some. The table has 35,000 to 40,000 clones, about 85% seen once. Sequenced input: peripheral blood. These receptors came from a man in his fifties or sixties with COVID-19, enrolled during active disease.

This chain joins TRBV19 and TRBJ2-1; tentative D call: TRBD2 (7 bases). CDR3 length equals 14 residues. V was trimmed by 5 bases and J by 7 bases, leaving 15 bases between them. Germline values: CDR1 LNHDA, CDR2 SQIVND (reference sequence). The CDR3, as DNA: TGTGCCAGTAGTTACACAAGGGGGGGAAATGAGCAGTTCTTC. This encodes CASSYTRGGNEQFF.

CDR3: CASSPSTGVYGYTF. The CDR3 nucleotides read TGTGCCAGCAGCCCCTCGACAGGGGTGTATGGCTACACCTTC. The rearrangement joins TRBV7-2 to TRBJ1-2, with 8 positions matching TRBD1. There are 14 residues in the CDR3. V was pared by 5 bases and J by 5 bases, with 7 bases of the junction left unmatched. Germline CDR1 reads SGHTA; CDR2 reads FQGNSA.

The rearrangement joins TRBV29-1 to TRBJ1-1, with unresolved D. V was trimmed by 2 bases and J by 2 bases, leaving 6 bases between them. CDR3 length equals 12 residues. The germline V gene has CDR1 SQVTM and CDR2 ANQGSEA. The CDR3 nucleotides are TGCAGCGTTGAAAACAGCAACACTGAAGCTTTCTTT. Translated: CSVENSNTEAFF.

V is TRBV5-1 and J is TRBJ1-1; D may be TRBD1 (5 bases). CDR3 size: 14 residues. The V end lost 0 bases, the J end lost 0 bases, and 6 bases lay between the germline ends. CDR1 is SGHRS and CDR2 is YFSETQ in the germline V gene. CDR3 DNA sequence: TGCGCCAGCAGCTTGGGGGACTTGAACACTGAAGCTTTCTTT. Its protein product is CASSLGDLNTEAFF. Together with reference TRBV5-1 and TRBJ1-1, the CDR3 gives the full variable domain: KAGVTQTPRYLIKTRGQQVTLSCSPISGHRSVSWYQQTPGQGLQFLFEYFSETQRNKGNFPGRFSGRQFSNSRSEMNVSTLELGDSALYLCASSLGDLNTEAFFGQGTRLTVV.

V and J are TRBV30 and TRBJ2-3, with TRBD2 matching 9 bases. The CDR3 sequence is 13 residues long. Trimming took 4 bases from V and 5 from J; bases not matched to a gene: 4. CDR1 GTSNPN and CDR2 SVGIG come from the germline V gene (reference sequence). CDR3 DNA sequence: TGTGCCTGGACTAGCGGGACAATAGATACGCAGTATTTT. Its translation: CAWTSGTIDTQYF.

This clone was seen only once. The chain carries TRBV19 and TRBJ1-2; D not resolved. V lost 0 bases to trimming and J lost 3 bases, with 5 bases between them. This CDR3 contains 13 residues. CDR1 is LNHDA, CDR2 SQIVND, per germline (reference sequence). CDR3: CASSIDGYYGYTF. The CDR3 DNA sequence: TGTGCCAGTAGTATAGATGGCTACTATGGCTACACCTTC.

This clone was seen a single time. This sequence joins TRBV28 and TRBJ2-2, with 8 bases matching TRBD1. Germline V gives CDR1 MDHEN, CDR2 SYDVKM. V lost 5 bases to trimming and J lost 1 base; unmatched junction nucleotides: 6. This CDR3 region has 16 residues. The CDR3 DNA sequence: TGTGCCAGCAGTCCTTCCGGGACAGGGAACACCGGGGAGCTGTTTTTT. The encoded protein is CASSPSGTGNTGELFF.

This sequence joins TRBV11-3 and TRBJ2-1; D ambiguous. This CDR3 spans 17 amino acids. Trimming removed 0 bases from V and 4 bases from J, with 16 bases in between. Per the germline V gene, CDR1 is SGHNT and CDR2 is YENEEA. The CDR3 is CASSLDQIERSYNEQFF. Here the CDR3 DNA reads TGTGCCAGCAGCTTAGACCAGATCGAACGGAGTTACAATGAGCAGTTCTTC. The variable domain in full, with the rest retrieved from reference TRBV11-3 and TRBJ2-1, is EAGVVQSPRYKIIEKKQPVAFWCNPISGHNTLYWYLQNLGQGPELLIRYENEEAVDDSQLPKDRFSAERLKGVDSTLKIQPAELGDSAVYLCASSLDQIERSYNEQFFGPGTRLTVL.

Only a few counts were recorded for this clone. The genes are TRBV14 and TRBJ1-3, with a possible D match to TRBD1 (5 bases). This CDR3 comprises 16 residues. CDR1 is SGHDN and CDR2 is FVKESK in the germline V gene. V lost 1 base and J lost 0, with 10 bases in between. The DNA of the CDR3 is TGTGCCAGCAGCCAAGGACAGTTATTCTCTGGAAACACCATATATTTT. It codes for CASSQGQLFSGNTIYF.

V is TRBV6-2 or TRBV6-3 and J is TRBJ1-2; TRBD1 agrees at 8 bases. The CDR3 loop spans 15 amino acids. Germline CDR1 MNHEY, CDR2 SVGEGT. Unmatched junction bases numbered 13, after V lost 5 bases and J lost 8 bases. CDR3 DNA: TGTGCCAGCAGTCCCCGACAGGGGACTGTAAGCGGCTACACCTTC. This encodes CASSPRQGTVSGYTF.

This sequence joins TRBV27 and TRBJ2-3, with D tentatively TRBD2 (5 bases). The germline gives CDR1 MNHEY, CDR2 SMNVEV (reference sequence). This CDR3 comprises 18 residues. The ends were cut back, 4 bases at V and 3 bases at J, with 23 bases in the middle. The CDR3 protein is CASSYAPPGIAPTDTQYF. Written as DNA, the CDR3 is TGTGCCAGCAGTTACGCCCCCCCCGGGATCGCGCCAACAGATACGCAGTATTTT.

The rearrangement uses TRBV19 and TRBJ1-1; D unclear. Trimming cost V 8 bases and J 1 base, with 5 bases left between them. The CDR3 spans 11 residues. The germline V gene encodes CDR1 LNHDA and CDR2 SQIVND (reference sequence). CDR3 sequence: CASLWNTEAFF. In DNA form, the CDR3 reads TGTGCCAGTCTGTGGAACACTGAAGCTTTCTTT.

V is TRBV9 and J is TRBJ1-6; D is perhaps TRBD1 (5 bases). The CDR3 consists of 15 residues. The germline V gene has CDR1 SGDLS and CDR2 YYNGEE. V was shortened by 0 bases and J by 7 bases, with 11 bases between the two germline ends. The CDR3 reads CASSVGGGTNSPLHF. DNA of the CDR3: TGTGCCAGCAGCGTAGGGGGAGGGACCAATTCACCCCTCCACTTT.

The chain uses TRBV11-2 and TRBJ2-1; a weak D match, TRBD1 (6 bases). The germline V and J ends were trimmed by 0 bases and 6 bases, with 21 bases remaining between them. The CDR3 contains 18 residues. Germline V gives CDR1 SGHAT, CDR2 FQNNGV. CDR3 protein: CASSLDGTLGRGINEQFF. CDR3 in DNA: TGTGCCAGCAGCTTAGATGGAACCCTAGGCAGGGGTATCAATGAGCAGTTCTTC.

The V and J genes are TRBV27 and TRBJ1-4, with 8 positions matching TRBD1. V lost 1 base, J lost 7 bases, and 5 bases stayed unmatched. The germline CDR1 and CDR2 sequences are MNHEY and SMNVEV (reference sequence). The CDR3 consists of 15 residues. The CDR3 sequence is CASSLFGQGGEKLFF. The CDR3 nucleotides read TGTGCCAGCAGTTTATTCGGACAGGGCGGTGAAAAACTGTTTTTT.

V gene TRBV4-1 combines with J gene TRBJ1-4; D is perhaps TRBD1 (5 bases). Germline CDR1 MGHRA, CDR2 YSYEKL. The CDR3 runs to 17 residues. Deletions cut 0 bases from V and 2 bases from J, with 13 bases between. The CDR3 sequence: CASSQEAGGDTNEKLFF. The CDR3 nucleotides are TGCGCCAGCAGCCAAGAAGCCGGGGGGGATACTAATGAAAAACTGTTTTTT.

This rearrangement joins TRBV5-1 to TRBJ1-6; possibly TRBD1 for D (6 bases). From germline, CDR1 is SGHRS and CDR2 YFSETQ. The CDR3 has 13 residues. The ends were cut back, 0 bases at V and 11 bases at J, with 9 bases in the middle. CDR3 sequence reads: CASSLGTATPLHF. CDR3 DNA: TGCGCCAGCAGCTTGGGGACAGCTACACCCCTCCACTTT.

V gene TRBV27 combines with J gene TRBJ1-2; 8 bases map to TRBD1. Germline V gives CDR1 MNHEY, CDR2 SMNVEV (reference sequence). The trim removed 5 bases at V and 11 bases at J, leaving 10 bases unmatched. This CDR3 comprises 13 residues. This chain's CDR3 is CASSHPGQETYTF. The CDR3 DNA is TGTGCCAGCAGTCACCCGGGACAGGAGACGTACACCTTC.

The chain couples TRBV19 to TRBJ1-3; D not resolved. Germline CDR1 reads LNHDA; CDR2 reads SQIVND (reference sequence). Trimming stripped 3 bases from V and 0 bases from J, with 12 bases between. The CDR3 is 16 amino acids. The CDR3 reads CASSISGATSGNTIYF. Here the CDR3 DNA reads TGTGCCAGTAGTATTTCCGGTGCTACCTCTGGAAACACCATATATTTT.

The chain joins TRBV7-2 to TRBJ1-5; 8 bases fit TRBD1. The V segment lost 3 bases and the J segment 4 bases; nucleotides outside the gene matches: 5. The CDR3 sequence is 15 residues long. Looked up from germline, CDR1 is SGHTA and CDR2 is FQGNSA. The CDR3 here is CASSFSTGGNQPQHF. The CDR3 DNA is TGTGCCAGCAGCTTCAGCACAGGGGGTAATCAGCCCCAGCATTTT.

The CDR3 DNA reads as TGTGCCAGCAGCCTCACCGGGACAGGGACCTACGAGCAGTACTTC. Translated, it gives CASSLTGTGTYEQYF. The V call is TRBV7-9, the J call TRBJ2-7; 9 bases fit TRBD1. V lost 5 bases and J lost 2; bases outside the gene matches: 7. CDR3 length: 15 residues. CDR1 and CDR2 (germline): SEHNR, FQNEAQ (reference sequence). The full variable domain, its missing parts supplied by reference TRBV7-9 and TRBJ2-7, is DTGVSQNPRHKITKRGQNVTFRCDPISEHNRLYWYRQTLGQGPEFLTYFQNEAQLEKSRLLSDRFSAERPKGSFSTLEIQRTEQGDSAMYLCASSLTGTGTYEQYFGPGTRLTVT.

This clone was seen a single time. The chain combines TRBV7-2 with TRBJ2-7, with 13 bases matching TRBD2. This CDR3 comprises 18 residues. Trimming at V came to 3 bases and at J to 0 bases, leaving 8 bases not matched to a gene. Looked up from germline, CDR1 is SGHTA and CDR2 is FQGNSA. The CDR3 region is CASSFPGLAGTSSYEQYF. The CDR3 DNA is TGTGCCAGCAGCTTCCCGGGACTAGCGGGGACGAGCTCCTACGAGCAGTACTTC.